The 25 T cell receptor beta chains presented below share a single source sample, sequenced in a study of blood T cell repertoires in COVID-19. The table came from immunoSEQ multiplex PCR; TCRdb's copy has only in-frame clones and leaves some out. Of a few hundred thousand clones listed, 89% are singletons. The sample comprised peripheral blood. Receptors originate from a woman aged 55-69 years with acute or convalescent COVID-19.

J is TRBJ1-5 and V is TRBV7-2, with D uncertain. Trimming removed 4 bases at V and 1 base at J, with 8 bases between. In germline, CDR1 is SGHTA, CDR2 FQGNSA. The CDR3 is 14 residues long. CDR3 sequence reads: CASSSYTSNQPQHF. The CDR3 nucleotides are TGTGCCAGCAGCTCATACACCAGCAATCAGCCCCAGCATTTT.

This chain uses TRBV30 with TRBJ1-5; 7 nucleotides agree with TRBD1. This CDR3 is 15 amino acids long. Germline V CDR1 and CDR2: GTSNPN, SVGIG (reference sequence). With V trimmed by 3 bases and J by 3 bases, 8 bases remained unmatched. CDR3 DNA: TGTGCCTGGAGGAACGCGGGACAGCTCAATCAGCCCCAGCATTTT. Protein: CAWRNAGQLNQPQHF.

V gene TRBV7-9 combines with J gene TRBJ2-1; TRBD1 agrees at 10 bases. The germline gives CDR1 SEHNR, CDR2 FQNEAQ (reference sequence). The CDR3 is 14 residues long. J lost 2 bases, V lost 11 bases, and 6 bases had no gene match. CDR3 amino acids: CAAPGQGTYNEQFF. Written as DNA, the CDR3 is TGTGCCGCGCCGGGACAGGGGACCTACAATGAGCAGTTCTTC.

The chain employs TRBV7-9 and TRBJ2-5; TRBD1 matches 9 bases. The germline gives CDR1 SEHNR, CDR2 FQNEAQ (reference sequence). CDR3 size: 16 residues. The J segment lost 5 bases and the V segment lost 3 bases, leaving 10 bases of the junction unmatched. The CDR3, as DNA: TGTGCCAGCAGCTTTCCAGTGGGACAGGGATCCGAGACCCAGTACTTC. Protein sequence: CASSFPVGQGSETQYF.

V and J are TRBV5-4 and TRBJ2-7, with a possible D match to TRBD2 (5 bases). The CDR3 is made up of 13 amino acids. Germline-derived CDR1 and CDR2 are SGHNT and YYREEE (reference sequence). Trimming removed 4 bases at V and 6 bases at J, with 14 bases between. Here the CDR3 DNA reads TGTGCCAGCAGCCGGGATCCGACGGGCGAGCAGTACTTC. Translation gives CASSRDPTGEQYF.

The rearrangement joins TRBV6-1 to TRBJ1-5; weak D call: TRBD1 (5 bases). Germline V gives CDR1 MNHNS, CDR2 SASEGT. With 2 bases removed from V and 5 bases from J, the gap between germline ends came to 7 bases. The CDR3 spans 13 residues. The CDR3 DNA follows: TGTGCCAGCAGTGAAACGGGGGATCAGCCCCAGCATTTT. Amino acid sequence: CASSETGDQPQHF.

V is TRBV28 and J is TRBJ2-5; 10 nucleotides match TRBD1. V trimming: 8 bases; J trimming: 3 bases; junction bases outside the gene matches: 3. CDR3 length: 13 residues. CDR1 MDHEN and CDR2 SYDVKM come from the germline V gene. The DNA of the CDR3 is TGTGCCAGCTCGGGACAGGGGAAAGAGACCCAGTACTTC. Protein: CASSGQGKETQYF.

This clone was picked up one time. CDR3 amino acids: CSVVGGDSGLTGGYTF. The CDR3 DNA follows: TGCAGCGTTGTCGGGGGTGATTCCGGGCTGACGGGAGGCTACACCTTC. The gene calls are TRBV29-1 and TRBJ1-2, with D maybe TRBD1 (5 bases). The CDR3 sequence is 16 residues long. CDR1 is SQVTM and CDR2 is ANQGSEA in the germline V gene. Trimming left V 4 bases short and J 8 bases short, with 26 bases between.

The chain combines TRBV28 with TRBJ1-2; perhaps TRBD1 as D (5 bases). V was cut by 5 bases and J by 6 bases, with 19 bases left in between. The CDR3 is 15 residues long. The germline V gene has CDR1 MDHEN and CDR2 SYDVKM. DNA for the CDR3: TGTGCCAGCAGTGTCTTAGTTGCAGGGCAGGATGGCTACACCTTC. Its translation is CASSVLVAGQDGYTF.

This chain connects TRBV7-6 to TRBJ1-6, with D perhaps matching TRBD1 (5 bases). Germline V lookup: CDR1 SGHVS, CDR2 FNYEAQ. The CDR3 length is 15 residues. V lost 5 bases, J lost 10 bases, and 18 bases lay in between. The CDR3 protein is CASSQTWGGSSPLHF. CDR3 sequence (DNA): TGTGCCAGCAGCCAGACCTGGGGGGGGTCCTCACCCCTCCACTTT.

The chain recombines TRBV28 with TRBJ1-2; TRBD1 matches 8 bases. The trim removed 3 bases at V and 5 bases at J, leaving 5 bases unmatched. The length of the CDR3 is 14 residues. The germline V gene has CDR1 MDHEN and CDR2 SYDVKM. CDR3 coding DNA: TGTGCCAGCAGTTTTTCCAGGGGGCGATATGGCTACACCTTC. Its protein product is CASSFSRGRYGYTF.

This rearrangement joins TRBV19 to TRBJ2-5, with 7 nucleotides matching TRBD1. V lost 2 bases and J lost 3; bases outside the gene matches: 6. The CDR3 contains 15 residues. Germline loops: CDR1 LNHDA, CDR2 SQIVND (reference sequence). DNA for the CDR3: TGTGCCAGTAGTATATGGGACAGTCCAAAAGAGACCCAGTACTTC. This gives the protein CASSIWDSPKETQYF.

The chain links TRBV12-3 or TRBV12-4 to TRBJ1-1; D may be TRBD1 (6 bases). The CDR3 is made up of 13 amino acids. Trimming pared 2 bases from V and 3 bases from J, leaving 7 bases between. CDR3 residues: CASSLKGDTEAFF. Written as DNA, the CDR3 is TGTGCCAGCAGTTTAAAGGGGGACACTGAAGCTTTCTTT.

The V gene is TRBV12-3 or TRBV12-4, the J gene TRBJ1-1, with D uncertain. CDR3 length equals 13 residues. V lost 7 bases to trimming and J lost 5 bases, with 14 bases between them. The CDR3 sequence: CASIRTRGTEAFF. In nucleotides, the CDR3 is TGTGCCAGCATTCGAACCCGAGGAACTGAAGCTTTCTTT.

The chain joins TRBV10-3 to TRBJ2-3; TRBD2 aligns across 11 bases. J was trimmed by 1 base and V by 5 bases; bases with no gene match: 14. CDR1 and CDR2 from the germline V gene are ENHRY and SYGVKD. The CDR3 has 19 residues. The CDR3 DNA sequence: TGTGCCATCAGTAAACTGGGACTAGCGGAGACCCCTGGCACAGATACGCAGTATTTT. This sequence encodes CAISKLGLAETPGTDTQYF.

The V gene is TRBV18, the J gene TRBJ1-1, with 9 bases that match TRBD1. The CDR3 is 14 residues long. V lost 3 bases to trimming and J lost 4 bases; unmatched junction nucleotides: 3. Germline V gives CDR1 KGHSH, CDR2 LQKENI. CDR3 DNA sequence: TGTGCCAGCTCACCGGGACAGGGTGGCACTGAAGCTTTCTTT. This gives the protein CASSPGQGGTEAFF.

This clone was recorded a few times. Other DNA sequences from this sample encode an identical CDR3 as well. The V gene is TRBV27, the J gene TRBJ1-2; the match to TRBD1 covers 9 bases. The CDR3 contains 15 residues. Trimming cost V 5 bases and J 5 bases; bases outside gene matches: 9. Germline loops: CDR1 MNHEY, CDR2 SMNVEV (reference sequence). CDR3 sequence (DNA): TGTGCCAGCAGTCCTCCGGGACAGGGATTTTATGGCTACACCTTC. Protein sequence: CASSPPGQGFYGYTF.

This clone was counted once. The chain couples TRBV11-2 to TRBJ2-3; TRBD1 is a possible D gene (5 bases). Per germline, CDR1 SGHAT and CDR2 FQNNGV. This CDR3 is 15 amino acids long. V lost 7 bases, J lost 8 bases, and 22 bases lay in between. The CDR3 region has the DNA TGTGCCAGCACGTCGTCTAGGGGCGCGAAGTCTACGCAGTATTTT. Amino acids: CASTSSRGAKSTQYF.

The CDR3 DNA follows: TGTGCCAGCAGTTTATATCCGGGAAACCAAGAGACCCAGTACTTC. It is translated as CASSLYPGNQETQYF. The chain joins TRBV28 to TRBJ2-5, with a tentative D call TRBD2 (5 bases). V was shortened by 1 base and J by 0 bases, with 9 bases between the two germline ends. Germline V gene lookup returns CDR1 MDHEN and CDR2 SYDVKM. CDR3 size: 15 residues.

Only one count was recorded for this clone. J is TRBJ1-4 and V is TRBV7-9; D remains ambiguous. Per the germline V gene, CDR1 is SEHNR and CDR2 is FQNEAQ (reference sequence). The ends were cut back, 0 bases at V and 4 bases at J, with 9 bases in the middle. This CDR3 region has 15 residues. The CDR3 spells CASSLAPGFNEKLFF. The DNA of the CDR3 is TGTGCCAGCAGCTTAGCGCCCGGGTTTAATGAAAAACTGTTTTTT. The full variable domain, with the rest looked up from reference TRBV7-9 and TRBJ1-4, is DTGVSQNPRHKITKRGQNVTFRCDPISEHNRLYWYRQTLGQGPEFLTYFQNEAQLEKSRLLSDRFSAERPKGSFSTLEIQRTEQGDSAMYLCASSLAPGFNEKLFFGSGTQLSVL.

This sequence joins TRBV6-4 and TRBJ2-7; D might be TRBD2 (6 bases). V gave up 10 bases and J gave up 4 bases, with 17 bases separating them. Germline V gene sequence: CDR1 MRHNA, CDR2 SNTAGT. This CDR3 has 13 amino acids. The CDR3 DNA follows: TGTGCCATTTCCCGGGACTCCTCATACGAGCAGTACTTC. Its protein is CAISRDSSYEQYF.

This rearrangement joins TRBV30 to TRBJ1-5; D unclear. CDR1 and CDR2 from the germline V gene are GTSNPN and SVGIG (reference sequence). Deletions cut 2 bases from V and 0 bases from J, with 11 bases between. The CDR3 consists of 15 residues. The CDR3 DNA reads TGTGCCTGGAGTATGGCAAGATTTAGCAATCAGCCCCAGCATTTT. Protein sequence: CAWSMARFSNQPQHF.

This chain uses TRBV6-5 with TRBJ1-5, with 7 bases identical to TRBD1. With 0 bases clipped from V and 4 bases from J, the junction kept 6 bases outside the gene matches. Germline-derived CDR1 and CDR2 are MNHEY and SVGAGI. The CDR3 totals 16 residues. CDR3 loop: CASSYSGRDRNQPQHF. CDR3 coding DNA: TGTGCCAGCAGTTACTCGGGCCGGGACAGAAATCAGCCCCAGCATTTT.

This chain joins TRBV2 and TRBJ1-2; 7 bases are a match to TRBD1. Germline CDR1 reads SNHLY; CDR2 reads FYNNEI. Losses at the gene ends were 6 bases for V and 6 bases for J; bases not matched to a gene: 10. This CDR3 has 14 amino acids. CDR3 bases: TGTGCCAGCAGGTCAGGACCCGGGACAGATGGCTACACCTTC. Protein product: CASRSGPGTDGYTF.

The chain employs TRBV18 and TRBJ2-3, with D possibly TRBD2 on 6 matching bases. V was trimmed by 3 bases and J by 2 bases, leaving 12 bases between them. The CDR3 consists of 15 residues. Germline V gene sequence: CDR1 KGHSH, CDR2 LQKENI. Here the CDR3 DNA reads TGTGCCAGCTCACCGGACTATAAGGCCACAGATACGCAGTATTTT. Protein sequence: CASSPDYKATDTQYF.